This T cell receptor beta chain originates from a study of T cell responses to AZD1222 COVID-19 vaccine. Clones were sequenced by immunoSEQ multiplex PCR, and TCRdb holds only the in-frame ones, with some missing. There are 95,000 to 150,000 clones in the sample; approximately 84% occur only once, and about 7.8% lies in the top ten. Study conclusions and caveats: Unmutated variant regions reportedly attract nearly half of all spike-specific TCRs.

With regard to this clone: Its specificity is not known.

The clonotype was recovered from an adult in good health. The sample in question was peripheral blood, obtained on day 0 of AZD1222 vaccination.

CDR3 bases: TGTGCCAGCAGCGAACAGGGGGGCCCTGGAAACACCATATATTTT. Its translation is CASSEQGGPGNTIYF. J is TRBJ1-3 and V is TRBV27; 8 nucleotides match TRBD1. Germline CDR1 and CDR2: MNHEY and SMNVEV (reference sequence). The CDR3 consists of 15 residues. V shed 6 bases and J 2 bases; nucleotides not matched to a gene: 6.